This T cell receptor beta chain was documented in a study of blood T cell repertoires in COVID-19. Whole-study context: Collection of acute and convalescent COVID-19 samples took place in the United States, Italy and Spain.

Source study methods: Estimates of nucleated cell counts were drawn from the amplification of reference gene primers. The method was immunoSEQ multiplex PCR; TCRdb's version includes in-frame clones alone and lacks a portion of them. V and J calls and clone size are as listed in that table; D and trimming were resolved from the DNA. The repertoire has some 150,000 clones, about 80% of them found once; the top ten carry under 0.75%. The CDR3 sequence is 13 residues long. Trimming took 3 bases from V and 1 from J, leaving 6 bases between them. Germline V gives CDR1 SNHLY, CDR2 FYNNEI. J is TRBJ1-1 and V is TRBV2; D ambiguous. The receptor comes from a man aged 55 to 70 with acute or convalescent COVID-19. Sequencing was done on a sample of peripheral blood. The CDR3 DNA is TGTGCCAGCAGTGACGACAAGAACACTGAAGCTTTCTTT. Translating it yields CASSDDKNTEAFF.